This T cell receptor beta chain was obtained from a study of blood T cells in healthy people across ages (dated by TCRdb to between 2015 and 2017). The study in broad terms: In model experiments, roughly one uniquely barcoded TCR beta cDNA molecule per two T cells was captured by template switching. Using deep sequencing normalized with unique cDNA molecular identifiers, the study measured how TCR beta repertoire diversity changes with age. Donors were grouped into four age groups: young (average approximately 15 years), middle-aged (around 39), aged (around 62) and long-lived (just over 80). To avoid experimental bias, donors of different ages were spread randomly across the sequencing lanes. Two additional independent replicas of 1 million unique cDNA reads from the same blood draw were analyzed for two donors (one aged 18 to 30 and one aged 80 or older).

Concerning this clonotype: What antigen it recognizes has not been identified. Base-call qualities are not available, and no considerably larger clone is one nucleotide away.

Donors were around 37 systemically healthy Caucasian individuals from Russia aged roughly 6 to 90 years. Around 10 milliliters of peripheral blood were drawn from each donor into EDTA-treated Vacutainer tubes. Ficoll-Paque density-gradient centrifugation was used to isolate PBMCs, with at least 7 million per sample. Trizol reagent was used to extract total RNA from PBMCs, with at least 6 micrograms per sample. For every donor, an aliquot of PBMCs went through flow cytometry to measure the percentages of naive CD45RAhigh/CD27high T cells. In the germline V gene, CDR1 corresponds to SGHAT and CDR2 to FQNNGV. Spanning cysteine to phenylalanine, the CDR3 consists of 12 amino acids. Only the CDR3 region is kept as DNA, spanning 36 bases read in frame from base 1. V and J lose 5 bases and 5 bases, and a span of 9 bases separates them. Paper-wide results and their limitations: Compared with the aged group, the long-lived group had more naive CD4+ T cells, fewer expanded clones and increased TCR diversity, suggesting age selection. A strong correlation was found between observed TCR beta diversity and the percentage of naive T cells measured by flow cytometry. Because donor CMV infection status was unknown, age-related changes in expanded clonotypes were potentially confounded. Observed TCR beta diversity per million T cells fell roughly linearly with age, and a significant reduction was already apparent by age roughly 41. Estimates of total diversity based on one million sequenced T cells were considered lower bounds and underestimates. Because profiling used bulk unsorted PBMCs, naive and antigen-experienced compartments could not be compared conclusively.

Library preparation was by 5' RACE. A second PCR of 7 to 11 cycles was run with a J-beta primer mix and a sample-barcoded 5' primer. Each TCR beta cDNA molecule received a unique molecular identifier from a template-switch 5' adaptor carrying 12 random nucleotides. At least 2.5 million CDR3-containing paired-end reads were obtained from each sample. The Mint cDNA synthesis kit, primed by a TRBC-specific oligonucleotide, was used to synthesize first-strand cDNA from all RNA. All cDNA was treated with uracil-DNA glycosylase and then went through a first 18-cycle PCR with the universal primers M1SS and BC2_uni_R. From the authors' description of their analysis: For normalization, 1 million high-quality reads, each with a distinct molecular identifier, were randomly selected from each sample. Instead of being binned into consensus sequences, reads that shared molecular identifiers were thrown out. MiTCR, set to a Q25 quality threshold and the strictest error-elimination algorithm, was used for CDR3 identification, clonotype clustering and error correction. Lower-bound total TCR beta diversity was estimated with a nonparametric unseen species model using Euler transformation. Using fastp trimming at Q25 and MiXCR clonotype assembly, TCRdb reanalyzed the public sequencing data and kept in-frame beta chains. Every entry covers one CDR3 protein and lists the most common genes and DNA from its rows. It is TCRdb's table, rather than the study itself, that gives the V and J calls and clone size. The sample table shows some 1.8 million distinct CDR3 sequences, and approximately 39% are seen once. The ten most abundant clones make up more than 20% of the sample.

Sample: blood. The chain uses TRBV11-2 and TRBJ2-5; the D gene assignment is ambiguous. This clonotype was sampled from a human donor in good health. The CDR3 in this case is CASSRPMETQYF. The sequenced DNA is TGTGCCAGCAGCCGACCAATGGAGACCCAGTACTTC.